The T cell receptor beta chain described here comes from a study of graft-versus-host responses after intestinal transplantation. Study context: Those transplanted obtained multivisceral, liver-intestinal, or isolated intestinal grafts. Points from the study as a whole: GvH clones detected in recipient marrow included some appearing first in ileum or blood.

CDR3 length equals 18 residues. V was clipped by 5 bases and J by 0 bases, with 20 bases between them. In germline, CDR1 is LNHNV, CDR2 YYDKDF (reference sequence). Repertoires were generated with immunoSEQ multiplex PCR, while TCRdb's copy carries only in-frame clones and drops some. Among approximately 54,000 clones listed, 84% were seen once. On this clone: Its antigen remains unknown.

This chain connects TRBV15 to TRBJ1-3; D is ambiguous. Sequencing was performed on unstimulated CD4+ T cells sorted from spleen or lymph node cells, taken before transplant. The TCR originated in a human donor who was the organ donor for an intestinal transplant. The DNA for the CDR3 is TGTGCCACCAGCCCCCCGAATGAAGGGCCCCTCTCTGGAAACACCATATATTTT. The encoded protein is CATSPPNEGPLSGNTIYF. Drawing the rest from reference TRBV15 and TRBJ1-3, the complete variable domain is DAMVIQNPRYQVTQFGKPVTLSCSQTLNHNVMYWYQQKSSQAPKLLFHYYDKDFNNEADTPDNFQSRRPNTSFCFLDIRSPGLGDTAMYLCATSPPNEGPLSGNTIYFGEGSWLTVV.